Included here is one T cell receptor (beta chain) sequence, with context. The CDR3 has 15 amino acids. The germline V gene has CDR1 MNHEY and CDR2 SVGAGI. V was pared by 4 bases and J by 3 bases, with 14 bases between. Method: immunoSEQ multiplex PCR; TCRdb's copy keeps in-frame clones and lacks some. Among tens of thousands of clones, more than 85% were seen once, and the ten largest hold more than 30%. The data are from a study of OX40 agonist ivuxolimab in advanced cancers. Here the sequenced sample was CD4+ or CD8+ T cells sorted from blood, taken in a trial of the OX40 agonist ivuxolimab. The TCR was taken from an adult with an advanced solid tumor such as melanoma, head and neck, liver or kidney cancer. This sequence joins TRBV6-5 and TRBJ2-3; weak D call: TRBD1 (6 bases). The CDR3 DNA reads TGTGCCAGCAGTTCAACAGGGAGTCTTACAGATACGCAGTATTTT. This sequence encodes CASSSTGSLTDTQYF.